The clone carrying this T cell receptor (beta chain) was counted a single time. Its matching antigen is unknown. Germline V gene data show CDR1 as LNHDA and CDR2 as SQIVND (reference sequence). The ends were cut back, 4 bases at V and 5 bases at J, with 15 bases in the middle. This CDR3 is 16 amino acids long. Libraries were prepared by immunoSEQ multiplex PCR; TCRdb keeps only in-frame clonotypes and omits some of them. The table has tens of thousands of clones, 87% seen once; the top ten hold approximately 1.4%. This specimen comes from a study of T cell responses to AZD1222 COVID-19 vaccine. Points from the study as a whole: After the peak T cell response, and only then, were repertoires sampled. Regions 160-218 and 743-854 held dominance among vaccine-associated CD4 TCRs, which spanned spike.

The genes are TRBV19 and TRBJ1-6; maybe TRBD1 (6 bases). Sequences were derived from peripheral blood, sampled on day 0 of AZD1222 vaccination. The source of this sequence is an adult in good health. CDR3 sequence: CASSNPWGRDNSPLHF. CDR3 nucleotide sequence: TGTGCCAGTAGTAATCCGTGGGGGCGTGATAATTCACCCCTCCACTTT. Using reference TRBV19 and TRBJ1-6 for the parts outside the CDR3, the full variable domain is DGGITQSPKYLFRKEGQNVTLSCEQNLNHDAMYWYRQDPGQGLRLIYYSQIVNDFQKGDIAEGYSVSREKKESFPLTVTSAQKNPTAFYLCASSNPWGRDNSPLHFGNGTRLTVT.